What follows are 31 T cell receptor beta chains derived from one specimen sequenced in a study of blood T cell repertoires in COVID-19. Produced via immunoSEQ multiplex PCR; TCRdb's table is partial and in-frame only. The table has about 70,000 clones, around 87% seen once. Sequencing was done on a sample of peripheral blood. The receptor source for this set is a woman aged 18 to 35 with acute or convalescent COVID-19.

The rearrangement links TRBV7-8 to TRBJ1-1, with 7 positions matching TRBD1. The CDR3 sequence is 15 residues long. The J segment lost 5 bases and the V segment lost 5 bases, leaving 11 bases of the junction unmatched. The germline gives CDR1 SGHVS, CDR2 FQNEAQ. CDR3 coding DNA: TGTGCCAGCAGCGGAGAGGGGGCTCGTGGGACTGAAGCTTTCTTT. Translating it yields CASSGEGARGTEAFF.

The chain carries TRBV3-1 (or the pseudogene TRBV3-2) and TRBJ2-2; 8 bases align to TRBD2. After removal of 4 bases from V and 5 bases from J, the junction contained 6 bases not matched to a gene. From germline, CDR1 is LGHDT and CDR2 YNNKEL (reference sequence). The CDR3 sequence is 15 residues long. DNA of the CDR3: TGTGCCAGCAGCCCCGGGACTAGAGAGACCGGGGAGCTGTTTTTT. This encodes CASSPGTRETGELFF.

The chain couples TRBV3-1 (or the pseudogene TRBV3-2) to TRBJ2-7; perhaps TRBD2 as D (6 bases). The CDR3 has 14 amino acids. Deletions cut 3 bases from V and 3 bases from J, with 12 bases between. Germline loops: CDR1 LGHDT, CDR2 YNNKEL (reference sequence). The CDR3: CASSQGRGGYEQYF. The CDR3 bases are TGTGCCAGCAGCCAGGGGCGGGGTGGCTACGAGCAGTACTTC.

The V and J genes are TRBV5-5 and TRBJ2-1, with 9 bases aligning to TRBD2. Germline loops: CDR1 SGHKS, CDR2 YYEKEE (reference sequence). The CDR3 extends over 15 amino acids. J was trimmed by 8 bases and V by 1 base; bases with no gene match: 7. CDR3 sequence: CASSLLAGVGYEQFF. In DNA form, the CDR3 reads TGTGCCAGCAGCTTGTTAGCGGGAGTGGGGTATGAGCAGTTCTTC.

The V call is TRBV5-1, the J call TRBJ1-1; weak D call: TRBD1 (5 bases). The CDR3 length is 14 residues. Germline V gene lookup returns CDR1 SGHRS and CDR2 YFSETQ. V was shortened by 0 bases and J by 4 bases, with 10 bases between the two germline ends. The CDR3 loop is CASSLAPGGTEAFF. CDR3 nucleotide sequence: TGCGCCAGCAGCTTGGCCCCGGGGGGCACTGAAGCTTTCTTT. Filled out from reference TRBV5-1 and TRBJ1-1, the complete variable domain reads KAGVTQTPRYLIKTRGQQVTLSCSPISGHRSVSWYQQTPGQGLQFLFEYFSETQRNKGNFPGRFSGRQFSNSRSEMNVSTLELGDSALYLCASSLAPGGTEAFFGQGTRLTVV.

The rearrangement joins TRBV7-8 to TRBJ2-2, with TRBD1 identical over 10 bases. V shed 5 bases and J 7 bases; nucleotides not matched to a gene: 16. The CDR3 is 18 amino acids. CDR1 is SGHVS, CDR2 FQNEAQ, per germline. The CDR3 region has the DNA TGTGCCAGCAGCGGGCAAAATCCGACAGGGGGCTATGACGGGGAGCTGTTTTTT. This encodes CASSGQNPTGGYDGELFF.

The chain employs TRBV28 and TRBJ1-2, with TRBD1 matching over 9 bases. V shed 8 bases and J 3 bases; nucleotides not matched to a gene: 10. Germline CDR1 MDHEN, CDR2 SYDVKM. The CDR3 totals 15 residues. The CDR3 region has the DNA TGTGCCAGCTTACAGGGGACAGGGACCTACTATGGCTACACCTTC. This encodes CASLQGTGTYYGYTF.

This chain joins TRBV5-1 and TRBJ2-7, with 11 bases that match TRBD1. Germline CDR1 reads SGHRS; CDR2 reads YFSETQ. There are 14 residues in the CDR3. V lost 5 bases and J lost 4; bases outside the gene matches: 5. The DNA for the CDR3 is TGCGCCAGCAGTCCCGGGACAGGGGGGTACGAGCAGTACTTC. Amino acid sequence: CASSPGTGGYEQYF.

Here the CDR3 reads CSVEGWTGGYGTQYF. The CDR3 bases are TGCAGCGTTGAAGGTTGGACAGGGGGTTACGGGACCCAGTACTTC. The chain couples TRBV29-1 to TRBJ2-5; 10 bases agree with TRBD1. The germline gives CDR1 SQVTM, CDR2 ANQGSEA. Unmatched junction bases numbered 9, after V lost 1 base and J lost 7 bases. The CDR3 runs 15 residues.

The chain is built from TRBV2 and TRBJ1-5; D gene unclear. This CDR3 is 13 amino acids long. Germline CDR1 and CDR2: SNHLY and FYNNEI. Trimming pared 3 bases from V and 4 bases from J, leaving 7 bases between. The CDR3 region has the DNA TGTGCCAGCAGTGAGTCTCCGAATCAGCCCCAGCATTTT. Amino acid sequence: CASSESPNQPQHF.

This chain uses TRBV4-2 with TRBJ1-2; 7 bases match TRBD1. V gave up 4 bases and J gave up 4 bases; unmatched junction bases: 12. Germline values: CDR1 LGHNA, CDR2 YNFKEQ. This CDR3 comprises 16 residues. The CDR3 DNA sequence: TGTGCCAGCAGCCCCGGGCCCGGGACAGACGTCTATGGCTACACCTTC. It yields the protein CASSPGPGTDVYGYTF.

The rearrangement joins TRBV6-5 to TRBJ2-2; TRBD1 is a possible D gene (5 bases). Per germline, CDR1 MNHEY and CDR2 SVGAGI. V shed 9 bases and J shed 0 bases, with 14 bases lying between them. The CDR3 spans 15 residues. CDR3 sequence (DNA): TGTGCCAGTTCGATAGGACAAACGAACACCGGGGAGCTGTTTTTT. Its protein product is CASSIGQTNTGELFF.

The J gene is TRBJ1-2, the V gene TRBV11-2; D perhaps matches TRBD1 (5 bases). V was pared by 3 bases and J by 4 bases, with 15 bases between. This CDR3 has 15 residues. Looked up from germline, CDR1 is SGHAT and CDR2 is FQNNGV. The DNA for the CDR3 is TGTGCCAGCAGCTTCGGGGGAGGGGATCTCTATGGCTACACCTTC. Translation gives CASSFGGGDLYGYTF.

The CDR3 nucleotides are TGTGCCAGCAGCCCCCCGGGACATAGACCCTACAATGAGCAGTTCTTC. It is translated as CASSPPGHRPYNEQFF. J is TRBJ2-1 and V is TRBV7-9; a weak D match, TRBD1 (6 bases). V shed 5 bases and J shed 2 bases, with 16 bases lying between them. The germline CDR1 and CDR2 sequences are SEHNR and FQNEAQ (reference sequence). This CDR3 has 16 amino acids.

Only one count was recorded for this clone. V gene TRBV27 combines with J gene TRBJ1-6; D is ambiguous. V was shortened by 2 bases and J by 7 bases, with 3 bases between the two germline ends. Per germline, CDR1 MNHEY and CDR2 SMNVEV (reference sequence). This CDR3 is built from 12 residues. CDR3 in amino acids: CASSLVNSPLHF. In nucleotides, the CDR3 is TGTGCCAGCAGTTTAGTAAATTCACCCCTCCACTTT.

V usage is TRBV3-1 (or the pseudogene TRBV3-2) and J usage is TRBJ2-5; TRBD2 matches at 15 bases. CDR1 is LGHDT, CDR2 YNNKEL, per germline (reference sequence). V shed 2 bases and J 4 bases; nucleotides not matched to a gene: 2. The CDR3 length is 16 residues. The CDR3 DNA follows: TGTGCCAGCAGCCAACCGGGACTAGCGGGGGGAGAGACCCAGTACTTC. The encoded protein is CASSQPGLAGGETQYF.

V gene TRBV18 combines with J gene TRBJ1-2; possible D gene TRBD1, 5 bases. The CDR3 is made up of 12 amino acids. Germline loops: CDR1 KGHSH, CDR2 LQKENI. The ends were cut back, 4 bases at V and 8 bases at J, with 11 bases in the middle. In DNA, the CDR3 is TGTGCCAGCTCACGAGATCAGGGAGGCTACACCTTC. This encodes CASSRDQGGYTF.

The chain combines TRBV6-1 with TRBJ1-1; weak D call: TRBD1 (6 bases). CDR1 is MNHNS, CDR2 SASEGT, per germline. V was cut by 3 bases and J by 4 bases, with 12 bases left in between. The CDR3 totals 14 residues. The CDR3 protein is CASSERGAVTEAFF. The CDR3 nucleotides read TGTGCCAGCAGTGAGCGGGGGGCGGTCACTGAAGCTTTCTTT.

This rearrangement joins TRBV7-6 to TRBJ1-2, with TRBD1 identical over 9 bases. From germline, CDR1 is SGHVS and CDR2 FNYEAQ. The ends lost 0 bases at V and 4 bases at J; junction bases unmatched: 15. This CDR3 has 19 residues. The CDR3 is CASSLAQKRGQGRFYGYTF. CDR3 in DNA: TGTGCCAGCAGCTTAGCCCAAAAAAGAGGACAGGGGCGTTTCTATGGCTACACCTTC.

This clone has only a few counts. This rearrangement joins TRBV25-1 to TRBJ1-1; 7 nucleotides align to TRBD1. The V and J ends lost 6 bases and 2 bases, in that order; junction bases with no gene match: 3. CDR1 is MGHDK and CDR2 is SYGVNS in the germline V gene. The CDR3 is 13 amino acids. The CDR3 nucleotides read TGTGCCAGCAGGCGGGACAGAAACACTGAAGCTTTCTTT. The encoded protein is CASRRDRNTEAFF. The variable domain in full, completed from reference TRBV25-1 and TRBJ1-1, reads EADIYQTPRYLVIGTGKKITLECSQTMGHDKMYWYQQDPGMELHLIHYSYGVNSTEKGDLSSESTVSRIRTEHFPLTLESARPSHTSQYLCASRRDRNTEAFFGQGTRLTVV.

The DNA for the CDR3 is TGTGCCAGCAGTTCCTTGGGAGCCTCCTACAATGAGCAGTTCTTC. It translates to CASSSLGASYNEQFF. The rearrangement uses TRBV6-2 or TRBV6-3 and TRBJ2-1, with D perhaps TRBD2 (5 bases). Per germline, CDR1 MNHEY and CDR2 SVGEGT. The V gene lost 4 bases and the J gene lost 0 bases, with 10 bases spanning the gap. This CDR3 has 15 amino acids.

This chain joins TRBV28 and TRBJ2-1; TRBD1 matches 11 bases. In germline, CDR1 is MDHEN, CDR2 SYDVKM. The CDR3 is 14 amino acids. The V segment lost 5 bases and the J segment 8 bases; nucleotides outside the gene matches: 5. CDR3 coding DNA: TGTGCCAGCAGTCGGGACAGGGGGTTCGATGAGCAGTTCTTC. Its translation: CASSRDRGFDEQFF.

This clone was detected once. J is TRBJ1-2 and V is TRBV29-1, with D perhaps matching TRBD1 (5 bases). The CDR3 consists of 16 residues. Germline V gene lookup returns CDR1 SQVTM and CDR2 ANQGSEA. V dropped 0 bases and J dropped 4 bases, with 18 bases sitting between them. As DNA, the CDR3 is TGCAGCGTTGAAGATTACCAGGGTTTTATAGGCTATGGCTACACCTTC. This gives the protein CSVEDYQGFIGYGYTF. Variable domain in full (rest from reference TRBV29-1 and TRBJ1-2): SAVISQKPSRDICQRGTSLTIQCQVDSQVTMMFWYRQQPGQSLTLIATANQGSEATYESGFVIDKFPISRPNLTFSTLTVSNMSPEDSSIYLCSVEDYQGFIGYGYTFGSGTRLTVV.

The chain links TRBV6-5 to TRBJ1-4; D is unclear. Per germline, CDR1 MNHEY and CDR2 SVGAGI. This CDR3 has 15 amino acids. Deletions cut 2 bases from V and 0 bases from J, with 7 bases between. The DNA for the CDR3 is TGTGCCAGCAGTTACACCGGTGCAACTAATGAAAAACTGTTTTTT. Translating it yields CASSYTGATNEKLFF.

The chain combines TRBV9 with TRBJ2-3; 12 bases fit TRBD2. This CDR3 has 19 residues. The germline V gene encodes CDR1 SGDLS and CDR2 YYNGEE. Trimming took 0 bases from V and 0 from J; bases not matched to a gene: 8. CDR3: CASSVAPLAGGDSTDTQYF. DNA for the CDR3: TGTGCCAGCAGCGTAGCTCCCCTAGCGGGGGGGGACAGCACAGATACGCAGTATTTT. Based on the CDR3 plus reference TRBV9 and TRBJ2-3, the full variable domain is DSGVTQTPKHLITATGQRVTLRCSPRSGDLSVYWYQQSLDQGLQFLIQYYNGEERAKGNILERFSAQQFPDLHSELNLSSLELGDSALYFCASSVAPLAGGDSTDTQYFGPGTRLTVL.

The CDR3 coding sequence is TGTGCCATCAGTGAACCGGACAGGGTCCCTGGTGCCCAGTACTTC. Translated: CAISEPDRVPGAQYF. The V call is TRBV10-3, the J call TRBJ2-5; 8 nucleotides agree with TRBD1. After removal of 3 bases from V and 9 bases from J, the junction contained 12 bases not matched to a gene. Germline V gives CDR1 ENHRY, CDR2 SYGVKD. The length of the CDR3 is 15 residues.

This clone was counted a few times. For the CDR3, the DNA is TGTGCCAGCAGTGACATCGGGGAAGGGCAGCCCCAGCATTTT. Translated: CASSDIGEGQPQHF. The J gene is TRBJ1-5, the V gene TRBV28; D is ambiguous. The V and J ends lost 5 bases and 7 bases respectively, with 15 bases between them. Germline lookup yields CDR1 MDHEN and CDR2 SYDVKM. There are 14 residues in the CDR3.

This chain links TRBV18 with TRBJ2-5; TRBD1 aligns across 11 bases. The CDR3 is 17 residues long. V shed 3 bases, J shed 0 bases, and the junction held 6 bases outside the gene matches. The germline V gene encodes CDR1 KGHSH and CDR2 LQKENI. The CDR3 coding sequence is TGTGCCAGCTCACCCCGGGGACAGGGGGTTAACCAAGAGACCCAGTACTTC. It is translated as CASSPRGQGVNQETQYF.

The rearrangement links TRBV19 to TRBJ2-1, with 10 bases lining up with TRBD1. The CDR3 totals 17 residues. J gave up 5 bases and V 1 base, and 8 bases lay outside the gene matches. Germline loops: CDR1 LNHDA, CDR2 SQIVND (reference sequence). The DNA of the CDR3 is TGTGCCAGTAGTATAGGTTCGGGACAGGGGCCTAACAATGAGCAGTTCTTC. Protein sequence: CASSIGSGQGPNNEQFF.

This chain connects TRBV4-1 to TRBJ1-1, with 8 positions matching TRBD1. CDR1 is MGHRA and CDR2 is YSYEKL in the germline V gene. The CDR3 has 14 amino acids. V dropped 6 bases and J dropped 5; count of bases not matched to a gene: 8. This chain's CDR3 is CASSPRTGRTEAFF. The CDR3 nucleotides are TGCGCCAGCAGTCCTAGGACAGGGCGAACTGAAGCTTTCTTT.

The chain links TRBV2 to TRBJ2-7; TRBD2 matches at 9 bases. Germline V gives CDR1 SNHLY, CDR2 FYNNEI. This CDR3 spans 15 amino acids. The V and J ends lost 3 bases and 3 bases, in that order; junction bases with no gene match: 6. The CDR3 bases are TGTGCCAGCAGTGATCGTCTAGCGGGGATCTACGAGCAGTACTTC. It translates to CASSDRLAGIYEQYF.